This entry lists 29 T cell receptor beta chains sequenced from one sample in a study of cytomegalovirus exposure and HLA in healthy donors. Primers included in the PCR were 60 Vbeta and 13 Jbeta primers. Some clones are missing from TCRdb's copy, which holds only in-frame ones; the method was immunoSEQ multiplex PCR. The sample lists 100,000 to 150,000 clones, roughly 10% occurring once. Sequencing was done on a sample of PBMCs. These TCRs come from a woman aged 18-29 years in good health and CMV-seropositive.

The chain links TRBV30 to TRBJ1-2; D ambiguous. Germline V gene lookup returns CDR1 GTSNPN and CDR2 SVGIG (reference sequence). Between the trimmed V and J ends, which lost 4 bases and 7 bases, there was a span of 16 bases. The CDR3 length is 13 residues. This chain's CDR3 is CAWNTVGLSGYTF. The DNA for the CDR3 is TGTGCCTGGAATACTGTTGGGCTTTCTGGCTACACCTTC.

This clone was recorded a few times. This chain joins TRBV28 and TRBJ2-5; 7 bases are shared with TRBD2. The CDR3 is made up of 15 amino acids. Germline assignment: CDR1 MDHEN and CDR2 SYDVKM. The V gene end was trimmed by 6 bases and the J gene end by 7 bases; junction bases not matched to a gene: 14. The CDR3: CASRLLAPGLGTQYF. The CDR3 DNA is TGTGCCAGCAGACTACTAGCGCCTGGCTTAGGGACCCAGTACTTC.

The chain carries TRBV6-4 and TRBJ1-1, with unresolved D. Looked up from germline, CDR1 is MRHNA and CDR2 is SNTAGT. V was cut by 6 bases and J by 1 base, with 12 bases left in between. The length of the CDR3 is 14 residues. The CDR3 DNA reads as TGTGCCAGCAGACGCCGTGAGGGGAACACTGAAGCTTTCTTT. Amino acid sequence: CASRRREGNTEAFF.

This chain uses TRBV2 with TRBJ2-1, with TRBD1 as a possible D gene (7 bases). Germline V lookup: CDR1 SNHLY, CDR2 FYNNEI. V was clipped by 6 bases and J by 4 bases, with 13 bases between them. This CDR3 has 14 amino acids. The CDR3 region is CASREGQQYNEQFF. Here the CDR3 DNA reads TGTGCCAGCAGGGAGGGACAGCAATACAATGAGCAGTTCTTC. Full variable domain (outside the CDR3, taken from reference TRBV2 and TRBJ2-1): EPEVTQTPSHQVTQMGQEVILRCVPISNHLYFYWYRQILGQKVEFLVSFYNNEISEKSEIFDDQFSVERPDGSNFTLKIRSTKLEDSAMYFCASREGQQYNEQFFGPGTRLTVL.

In this sample, this clone is large. The chain joins TRBV27 to TRBJ2-2; D is unclear. The length of the CDR3 is 16 residues. The V end lost 0 bases, the J end lost 6 bases, and 14 bases lay between the germline ends. From germline, CDR1 is MNHEY and CDR2 SMNVEV (reference sequence). In DNA, the CDR3 is TGTGCCAGCAGTTTATCCCCCCACGGAGCCCCCGGGGAGCTGTTTTTT. This sequence encodes CASSLSPHGAPGELFF.

This clone occurred a few times. The rearrangement links TRBV4-1 to TRBJ2-2; D may be TRBD1 (5 bases). This CDR3 spans 16 amino acids. Trimming cost V 4 bases and J 0 bases, with 12 bases left between them. CDR1 is MGHRA and CDR2 is YSYEKL in the germline V gene. The DNA of the CDR3 is TGCGCCAGCAGCCCAGGGCTATTCGCGAACACCGGGGAGCTGTTTTTT. It codes for CASSPGLFANTGELFF.

The table lists this clone with a few counts. The J gene is TRBJ1-2, the V gene TRBV28; weak D call: TRBD1 (5 bases). Trimming pared 2 bases from V and 5 bases from J, leaving 12 bases between. Germline CDR1 MDHEN, CDR2 SYDVKM. CDR3 length: 14 residues. The CDR3 is CASSLNRSPYGYTF. The DNA of the CDR3 is TGTGCCAGCAGTTTAAACAGGTCCCCTTATGGCTACACCTTC.

The chain couples TRBV5-1 to TRBJ2-1; 9 bases are shared with TRBD2. There are 19 residues in the CDR3. Looked up from germline, CDR1 is SGHRS and CDR2 is YFSETQ. V lost 4 bases, J lost 1 base, and 15 bases stayed unmatched. CDR3 in DNA: TGCGCCAGCAGCCCTGTCTCTAGCGGGGAGCGACGTTCCTACAATGAGCAGTTCTTC. Translating gives CASSPVSSGERRSYNEQFF. Combining the CDR3 with reference TRBV5-1 and TRBJ2-1 gives the whole variable domain KAGVTQTPRYLIKTRGQQVTLSCSPISGHRSVSWYQQTPGQGLQFLFEYFSETQRNKGNFPGRFSGRQFSNSRSEMNVSTLELGDSALYLCASSPVSSGERRSYNEQFFGPGTRLTVL.

Of note for this clone: In the same sample, other DNA sequences code for this CDR3. This chain links TRBV10-3 with TRBJ2-7; 12 nucleotides align to TRBD2. With 6 bases clipped from V and 5 bases from J, the junction kept 2 bases outside the gene matches. Looked up from germline, CDR1 is ENHRY and CDR2 is SYGVKD. There are 13 residues in the CDR3. The CDR3 spells CAISRLAGDEQYF. The CDR3, as DNA: TGTGCCATCAGCCGACTAGCGGGAGACGAGCAGTACTTC.

The table lists this clone with a few counts. The V and J genes are TRBV5-1 and TRBJ1-3; D might be TRBD1 (6 bases). CDR1 and CDR2 (germline): SGHRS, YFSETQ. This CDR3 is built from 17 residues. With 1 base removed from V and 0 bases from J, the gap between germline ends came to 14 bases. CDR3 sequence reads: CASSLRAGQNSGNTIYF. The CDR3 DNA reads TGCGCCAGCAGCTTGCGGGCTGGACAGAACTCTGGAAACACCATATATTTT.

This chain joins TRBV6-1 and TRBJ1-1, with D unresolved. Trimming took 2 bases from V and 5 from J, leaving 12 bases between them. This CDR3 has 14 amino acids. Per the germline V gene, CDR1 is MNHNS and CDR2 is SASEGT. The DNA of the CDR3 is TGTGCCAGCAGTGAACCAGGTCTTGGGACTGAAGCTTTCTTT. Translating it yields CASSEPGLGTEAFF.

This chain uses TRBV18 with TRBJ1-1; no reliable D call. V was cut by 6 bases and J by 0 bases, with 5 bases left in between. Germline assignment: CDR1 KGHSH and CDR2 LQKENI. There are 12 residues in the CDR3. For the CDR3, the DNA is TGTGCCAGCTCCGAGATGAACACTGAAGCTTTCTTT. As protein: CASSEMNTEAFF.

The gene calls are TRBV4-1 and TRBJ2-1; 12 bases map to TRBD2. The germline V gene encodes CDR1 MGHRA and CDR2 YSYEKL. With 5 bases clipped from V and 7 bases from J, the junction kept 9 bases outside the gene matches. This CDR3 has 16 residues. The CDR3 reads CASSARVTSGRNEQFF. CDR3 in DNA: TGCGCCAGCAGCGCACGGGTAACTAGCGGGAGGAATGAGCAGTTCTTC.

This sequence joins TRBV11-2 and TRBJ2-7; D remains unclear. Trimming left V 2 bases short and J 3 bases short, with 2 bases between. This CDR3 has 11 residues. Per the germline V gene, CDR1 is SGHAT and CDR2 is FQNNGV. CDR3 nucleotides: TGTGCCAGCAGCTTACGCTACGAGCAGTACTTC. Its protein product is CASSLRYEQYF.

This clone came up a few times. V and J are TRBV9 and TRBJ2-3, with unresolved D. Trimming removed 4 bases from V and 0 bases from J, with 9 bases in between. From germline, CDR1 is SGDLS and CDR2 YYNGEE. The CDR3 extends over 14 amino acids. CDR3 protein: CASSSPPSTDTQYF. The CDR3 DNA sequence: TGTGCCAGCAGCTCCCCCCCGAGCACAGATACGCAGTATTTT. Based on the CDR3 plus reference TRBV9 and TRBJ2-3, the full variable domain is DSGVTQTPKHLITATGQRVTLRCSPRSGDLSVYWYQQSLDQGLQFLIQYYNGEERAKGNILERFSAQQFPDLHSELNLSSLELGDSALYFCASSSPPSTDTQYFGPGTRLTVL.

The V and J genes are TRBV9 and TRBJ2-1, with a weak D call TRBD2 (6 bases). The CDR3 consists of 17 residues. CDR1 is SGDLS, CDR2 YYNGEE, per germline. V dropped 4 bases and J dropped 1 base, with 18 bases sitting between them. The CDR3, as DNA: TGTGCCAGCAGCTCGCCGAATAGCGGATCTTCCTACAATGAGCAGTTCTTC. Protein: CASSSPNSGSSYNEQFF.

The J gene is TRBJ2-3, the V gene TRBV6-5; the D is unclear. Trimming took off 2 bases at V and 0 bases at J, with 9 bases between the two ends. The CDR3 runs to 15 residues. From germline, CDR1 is MNHEY and CDR2 SVGAGI. The CDR3 protein is CASSYGTASTDTQYF. CDR3 bases: TGTGCCAGCAGTTACGGTACAGCCAGCACAGATACGCAGTATTTT.

This clone showed up just a few times. The CDR3 loop is CASSPLPSYGTQYF. The CDR3, as DNA: TGTGCCAGCAGCCCATTGCCCAGTTATGGGACCCAGTACTTC. This chain joins TRBV7-3 and TRBJ2-5, with unresolved D. V lost 5 bases to trimming and J lost 7 bases, with 17 bases between them. The CDR3 has 14 residues. Germline V gives CDR1 SGHTA, CDR2 FQGTGA.

This clone was found a few times. V gene TRBV5-3 combines with J gene TRBJ2-1; 7 nucleotides agree with TRBD1. TRBV5-3 is placed among ORFs of uncertain function. The junction had 13 bases not matched to a gene; V was cut back by 4 bases and J by 3 bases. The length of the CDR3 is 17 residues. CDR3 in DNA: TGTGCCAGAAGCCGCGAAGAACAGGGGAAAGGCTACAATGAGCAGTTCTTC. Residues: CARSREEQGKGYNEQFF.

This clone occurred a few times. The chain employs TRBV6-6 and TRBJ1-1; D perhaps matches TRBD1 (6 bases). Trimming removed 4 bases from V and 1 base from J, with 13 bases in between. Germline V gene data show CDR1 as MNHNY and CDR2 as SVGAGI (reference sequence). This CDR3 has 15 amino acids. The CDR3 bases are TGTGCCAGCAGTTGGGCGGGGGCGGGGAACACTGAAGCTTTCTTT. It is translated as CASSWAGAGNTEAFF.

A few counts support this clone. V is TRBV19 and J is TRBJ2-5, with 10 bases lining up with TRBD2. This CDR3 is 16 amino acids long. The junction had 4 bases not matched to a gene; V was cut back by 2 bases and J by 1 base. Germline V CDR1 and CDR2: LNHDA, SQIVND (reference sequence). CDR3 loop: CASSIHPSGSQETQYF. The CDR3, as DNA: TGTGCCAGTAGTATACACCCTAGCGGGAGCCAAGAGACCCAGTACTTC. The variable domain in full, with the rest retrieved from reference TRBV19 and TRBJ2-5, is DGGITQSPKYLFRKEGQNVTLSCEQNLNHDAMYWYRQDPGQGLRLIYYSQIVNDFQKGDIAEGYSVSREKKESFPLTVTSAQKNPTAFYLCASSIHPSGSQETQYFGPGTRLLVL.

This clone has more than one count but fewer than ten. V usage is TRBV29-1 and J usage is TRBJ1-2; 8 bases are a match to TRBD1. The V gene's germline CDR1 is SQVTM and CDR2 ANQGSEA. The junction had 9 bases not matched to a gene; V was cut back by 8 bases and J by 7 bases. The CDR3 spans 12 residues. The DNA for the CDR3 is TGCAGCCTTCGACAGGGGAAGTTTGGCTACACCTTC. This translates into CSLRQGKFGYTF.

The chain uses TRBV5-4 and TRBJ2-1, with 14 nucleotides matching TRBD2. The V gene's germline CDR1 is SGHNT and CDR2 YYREEE (reference sequence). Unmatched junction bases numbered 15, after V lost 2 bases and J lost 8 bases. The CDR3 totals 19 residues. In nucleotides, the CDR3 is TGTGCCAGCAGCTTACAACCGGGACTAGCGGGAGATTTTTCGTATGAGCAGTTCTTC. It specifies CASSLQPGLAGDFSYEQFF.

The J gene is TRBJ2-7, the V gene TRBV7-8, with D perhaps matching TRBD2 (6 bases). The CDR3 loop spans 15 amino acids. Germline V gene sequence: CDR1 SGHVS, CDR2 FQNEAQ. V was cut by 4 bases and J by 3 bases, with 16 bases left in between. The CDR3 region is CASSWGAGGVYEQYF. Here the CDR3 DNA reads TGTGCCAGCAGCTGGGGAGCGGGTGGGGTCTACGAGCAGTACTTC.

This clone has only a few counts. The J gene is TRBJ1-1, the V gene TRBV19; D remains ambiguous. Germline CDR1 reads LNHDA; CDR2 reads SQIVND (reference sequence). This CDR3 spans 14 amino acids. Trimming shortened V by 5 bases and J by 0 bases, and 10 bases separated the two germline ends. CDR3 nucleotides: TGTGCCAGTAGTGAATACTACATGAACACTGAAGCTTTCTTT. As protein: CASSEYYMNTEAFF.

The V call is TRBV25-1, the J call TRBJ1-3; no definite D call. Deletions cut 6 bases from V and 0 bases from J, with 15 bases between. This CDR3 has 16 residues. Germline CDR1 reads MGHDK; CDR2 reads SYGVNS. CDR3 region: CASSDGGRPSGNTIYF. Here the CDR3 DNA reads TGTGCCAGCAGCGACGGCGGGCGTCCCTCTGGAAACACCATATATTTT.

This clone was seen only a few times. The gene calls are TRBV29-1 and TRBJ1-1; a weak D match, TRBD1 (6 bases). CDR1 and CDR2 from the germline V gene are SQVTM and ANQGSEA. The length of the CDR3 is 11 residues. Trimming removed 6 bases from V and 4 bases from J, with 9 bases in between. The CDR3: CSVLGGTEAFF. DNA of the CDR3: TGCAGCGTCTTAGGGGGCACTGAAGCTTTCTTT.

This clone was counted a few times. This chain connects TRBV7-8 to TRBJ1-1; tentative D call: TRBD1 (6 bases). The CDR3 loop spans 15 amino acids. Trimming pared 5 bases from V and 2 bases from J, leaving 15 bases between. The germline CDR1 and CDR2 sequences are SGHVS and FQNEAQ. The chain's CDR3 is CASSPDGTTNTEAFF. CDR3 coding DNA: TGTGCCAGCAGCCCCGACGGGACAACCAACACTGAAGCTTTCTTT.

This clone was observed a few times. The chain recombines TRBV15 with TRBJ2-3; D not certain. The V end was cut by 3 bases, the J end by 0 bases, with 10 bases between. The germline CDR1 and CDR2 sequences are LNHNV and YYDKDF (reference sequence). The CDR3 totals 15 residues. The CDR3 region has the DNA TGTGCCACCAGCAGCCAGCTCGGGAGCACAGATACGCAGTATTTT. Its translation is CATSSQLGSTDTQYF.